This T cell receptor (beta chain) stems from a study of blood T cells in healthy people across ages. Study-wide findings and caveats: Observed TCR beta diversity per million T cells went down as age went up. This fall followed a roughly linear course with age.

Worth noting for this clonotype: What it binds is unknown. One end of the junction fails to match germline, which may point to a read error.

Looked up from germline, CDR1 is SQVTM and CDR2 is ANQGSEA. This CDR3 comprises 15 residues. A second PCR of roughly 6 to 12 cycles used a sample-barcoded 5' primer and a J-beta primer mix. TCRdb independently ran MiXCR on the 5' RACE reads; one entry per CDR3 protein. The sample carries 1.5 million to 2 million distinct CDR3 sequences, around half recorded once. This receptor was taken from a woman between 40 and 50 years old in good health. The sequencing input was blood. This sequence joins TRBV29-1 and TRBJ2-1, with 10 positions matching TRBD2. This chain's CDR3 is CSAERGAGGLNEQFF. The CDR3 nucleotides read TGCAGCGCTGAAAGAGGAGCGGGAGGGTTAAATGAGCAGTTCTTC.